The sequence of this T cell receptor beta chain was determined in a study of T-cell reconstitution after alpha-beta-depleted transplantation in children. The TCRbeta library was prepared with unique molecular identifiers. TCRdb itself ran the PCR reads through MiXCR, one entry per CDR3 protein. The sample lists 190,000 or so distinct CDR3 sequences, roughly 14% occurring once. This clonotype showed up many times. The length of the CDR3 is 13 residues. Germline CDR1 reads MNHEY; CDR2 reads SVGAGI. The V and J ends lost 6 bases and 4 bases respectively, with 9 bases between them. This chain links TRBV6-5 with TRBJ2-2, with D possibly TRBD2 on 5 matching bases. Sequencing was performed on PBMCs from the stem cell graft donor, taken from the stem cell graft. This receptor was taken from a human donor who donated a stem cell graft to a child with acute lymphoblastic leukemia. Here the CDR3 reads CASSPSGTGELFF. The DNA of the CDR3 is TGTGCCAGCAGCCCCAGCGGCACCGGGGAGCTGTTTTTT.